These 19 T cell receptor beta chains originate from one sample sequenced in a study of read filtering for tumor transcriptome and immune sequencing. This library used around 0.4 ug RNA and molecular barcoded adaptors spanning alpha/delta and beta/gamma chains. TCRdb processed the reads anew with MiXCR; each CDR3 protein has one entry. This sample has about 130,000 distinct CDR3 sequences, with 10% to 15% found just once. The sample consisted of a population of CD138-negative cells sorted from bone marrow. All receptors derive from a donor aged 40 or older with multiple myeloma.

The chain recombines TRBV6-5 with TRBJ1-1, with D possibly matching TRBD1 (5 bases). The germline CDR1 and CDR2 sequences are MNHEY and SVGAGI. The CDR3 runs to 12 residues. V dropped 6 bases and J dropped 4 bases, with 9 bases sitting between them. CDR3 DNA: TGTGCCAGCAGAGCCGGGGGCACTGAAGCTTTCTTT. Its protein is CASRAGGTEAFF.

This clonotype was counted at least ten times. V gene TRBV4-1 combines with J gene TRBJ2-7; 7 bases are shared with TRBD1. After removal of 1 base from V and 0 bases from J, the junction contained 9 bases not matched to a gene. The CDR3 contains 17 residues. Germline loops: CDR1 MGHRA, CDR2 YSYEKL. CDR3 amino acids: CASSQAPSGQNSYEQYF. The CDR3 nucleotides are TGCGCCAGCAGCCAAGCGCCATCGGGACAGAACTCCTACGAGCAGTACTTC.

This clonotype was detected many times. The V and J genes are TRBV18 and TRBJ2-3; no clear D gene. The germline V and J ends were trimmed by 1 base and 1 base, with 6 bases remaining between them. The CDR3 is 14 residues long. CDR1 KGHSH and CDR2 LQKENI come from the germline V gene. The CDR3 here is CASSPLVGTDTQYF. The DNA for the CDR3 is TGTGCCAGCTCACCACTTGTCGGCACAGATACGCAGTATTTT.

This clonotype was observed at least ten times. The CDR3 nucleotides read TGTGCCAGCAGCGTTCTGTCCGCGGGGGGGCTGGATGAGCAGTTCTTC. Encoded protein: CASSVLSAGGLDEQFF. This rearrangement joins TRBV9 to TRBJ2-1, with 9 bases matching TRBD2. The trim removed 2 bases at V and 8 bases at J, leaving 11 bases unmatched. Looked up from germline, CDR1 is SGDLS and CDR2 is YYNGEE. The length of the CDR3 is 16 residues.

This clonotype was counted between two and nine times. J is TRBJ2-5 and V is TRBV7-2; possibly TRBD2 for D (6 bases). Germline CDR1 and CDR2: SGHTA and FQGNSA. This CDR3 is 20 amino acids long. Trimming took off 2 bases at V and 5 bases at J, with 30 bases between the two ends. CDR3 sequence: CASSLSRRAALVMPAETQYF. The DNA for the CDR3 is TGTGCCAGCAGCTTAAGTCGGAGGGCCGCGCTAGTTATGCCTGCGGAGACCCAGTACTTC. Complete variable domain (other parts from reference TRBV7-2 and TRBJ2-5): GAGVSQSPSNKVTEKGKDVELRCDPISGHTALYWYRQSLGQGLEFLIYFQGNSAPDKSGLPSDRFSAERTGGSVSTLTIQRTQQEDSAVYLCASSLSRRAALVMPAETQYFGPGTRLLVL.

Details on this clonotype: The conserved final phenylalanine or tryptophan is absent from the CDR3, which likely points to a read error. The chain recombines TRBV20-1 with TRBJ2-5; 11 positions match TRBD2. This CDR3 has 16 residues. Germline V gives CDR1 DFQATT, CDR2 SNEGSKA (reference sequence). J gave up 5 bases and V 5 bases, and 13 bases lay outside the gene matches. CDR3 sequence reads: CSASRTSGLNSETQYL. CDR3 nucleotides: TGCAGTGCTTCTCGGACTAGCGGGTTAAATTCGGAGACCCAGTACCTC.

This clonotype was seen ten or more times. This rearrangement joins TRBV20-1 to TRBJ2-1; 13 nucleotides match TRBD2. J was trimmed by 3 bases and V by 6 bases; bases with no gene match: 14. The CDR3 extends over 18 amino acids. Germline CDR1 and CDR2: DFQATT and SNEGSKA (reference sequence). The CDR3: CSASGLAGFRLGYNEQFF. The DNA for the CDR3 is TGCAGTGCATCGGGACTAGCGGGATTCCGCTTGGGCTACAATGAGCAGTTCTTC.

There are many counts of this clonotype. This chain links TRBV7-8 with TRBJ1-5; a possible D gene is TRBD1 (5 bases). With 5 bases removed from V and 3 bases from J, the gap between germline ends came to 11 bases. The CDR3 spans 14 residues. Per germline, CDR1 SGHVS and CDR2 FQNEAQ. The CDR3 spells CASSARDFNQPQHF. CDR3 sequence (DNA): TGTGCCAGCAGCGCTCGGGACTTCAATCAGCCCCAGCATTTT.

This clonotype was observed many times. The CDR3: CASSLIQSGSEQFF. The DNA of the CDR3 is TGCGCCAGCAGCTTGATTCAGAGCGGGAGTGAGCAGTTCTTC. The J gene is TRBJ2-1, the V gene TRBV5-1, with 8 bases identical to TRBD2. The germline CDR1 and CDR2 sequences are SGHRS and YFSETQ. The CDR3 runs to 14 residues. Trimming took 1 base from V and 9 from J; bases not matched to a gene: 6.

This clonotype was recorded at least ten times. The chain employs TRBV6-5 and TRBJ2-7; 7 nucleotides match TRBD2. This CDR3 comprises 15 residues. Germline CDR1 reads MNHEY; CDR2 reads SVGAGI. The V gene end was trimmed by 2 bases and the J gene end by 4 bases; junction bases not matched to a gene: 8. CDR3 loop: CASSYGWGGSYEQYF. Here the CDR3 DNA reads TGTGCCAGCAGTTACGGATGGGGGGGGAGTTACGAGCAGTACTTC.

Of note for this clonotype: A much larger clone differs by one base, so this may be a read error. The V and J genes are TRBV20-1 and TRBJ2-3; 9 bases agree with TRBD2. Germline V gene lookup returns CDR1 DFQATT and CDR2 SNEGSKA (reference sequence). The CDR3 length is 19 residues. The CDR3 region has the DNA TGCAGTGCTTCGGTCCTGGCTAGCGGGAATAGTGCTAGCACAGATACGCTGTATTTT. Translation gives CSASVLASGNSASTDTLYF.

In regard to this clonotype: This may stem from a read error, because a much larger clone lies one nucleotide away. The CDR3 bases are TGTGCCTGGAGTGGTAGCAATGAGAAGTTCTTC. Translation gives CAWSGSNEKFF. The chain joins TRBV30 to TRBJ2-1; D call uncertain. CDR3 size: 11 residues. Germline V lookup: CDR1 GTSNPN, CDR2 SVGIG (reference sequence).

The rearrangement uses TRBV7-2 and TRBJ1-1, with unresolved D. CDR3 length equals 13 residues. V lost 5 bases to trimming and J lost 8 bases, with 15 bases between them. Germline assignment: CDR1 SGHTA and CDR2 FQGNSA. Here the CDR3 DNA reads TGTGCCAGCAGCCCTGCTATGGAGGCGGAAGCTTTCTTT. Encoded protein: CASSPAMEAEAFF. The full variable domain, its missing parts supplied by reference TRBV7-2 and TRBJ1-1, is GAGVSQSPSNKVTEKGKDVELRCDPISGHTALYWYRQSLGQGLEFLIYFQGNSAPDKSGLPSDRFSAERTGGSVSTLTIQRTQQEDSAVYLCASSPAMEAEAFFGQGTRLTVV.

In its sample, this clonotype was seen a few times. A read error is possible here, since a much larger clone lies one base away. The chain couples TRBV3-1 to TRBJ2-7; D tentatively fits TRBD1 or TRBD2 (5 bases each). From germline, CDR1 is LGHDT and CDR2 YNNKEL (reference sequence). This CDR3 is 15 amino acids long. V was trimmed by 8 bases and J by 4 bases, leaving 21 bases between them. In DNA, the CDR3 is TGTGCCAGCGGTCCAAATGGGGGAGCAGGGTACGAGCAGTACTTC. Amino acids: CASGPNGGAGYEQYF.

As regards this clonotype: Just one base apart from a much larger clone, this may be a read error. The final CDR3 position lacks the conserved phenylalanine or tryptophan, pointing to a likely read error. The rearrangement uses TRBV6-1 and TRBJ1-1; the match to TRBD1 covers 11 bases. Looked up from germline, CDR1 is MNHNS and CDR2 is SASEGT. This CDR3 comprises 14 residues. V trimming: 6 bases; J trimming: 5 bases; junction bases outside the gene matches: 5. CDR3 sequence reads: CASSAGTGGTEAFS. Written as DNA, the CDR3 is TGTGCCAGCAGCGCCGGGACAGGGGGGACTGAAGCTTTCTCT.

Concerning this clonotype itself: This likely comes from a read error, as the CDR3 has no conserved phenylalanine or tryptophan at its end. The rearrangement uses TRBV7-2 and TRBJ2-5, with TRBD1 identical over 8 bases. The junction had 8 bases not matched to a gene; V was cut back by 4 bases and J by 4 bases. Germline lookup yields CDR1 SGHTA and CDR2 FQGNSA. The CDR3 is 15 residues long. The CDR3, as DNA: TGTGCCAGCAGCTCTTACACAGGGGGACTAGAGACCCAGTACTCC. As protein: CASSSYTGGLETQYS.

Ten or more counts support this clonotype. The chain employs TRBV27 and TRBJ2-3; 8 nucleotides agree with TRBD1. The V gene end was trimmed by 3 bases and the J gene end by 13 bases; junction bases not matched to a gene: 9. The CDR3 sequence is 13 residues long. Germline loops: CDR1 MNHEY, CDR2 SMNVEV (reference sequence). The DNA for the CDR3 is TGTGCCAGCAGTTTCATGGACAGGGAGTTGAAGTATTTT. Protein product: CASSFMDRELKYF.

The rearrangement links TRBV28 to TRBJ2-5; perhaps TRBD2 as D (6 bases). V was cut by 6 bases and J by 2 bases, with 16 bases left in between. CDR3 length equals 15 residues. The germline CDR1 and CDR2 sequences are MDHEN and SYDVKM. CDR3 DNA: TGTGCCAGCAGCCCCTCCGGGAGCTTACAAGAGACCCAGTACTTC. Its protein is CASSPSGSLQETQYF.

The sample holds many counts of this clonotype. V gene TRBV5-4 combines with J gene TRBJ2-2, with 10 bases fitting TRBD1. The V segment lost 7 bases and the J segment 8 bases; nucleotides outside the gene matches: 8. CDR3 size: 14 residues. CDR1 and CDR2 from the germline V gene are SGHNT and YYREEE (reference sequence). The CDR3 nucleotides read TGTGCCAGCCGAGACAGGGGGCTGGAAGGGGAGCTGTTTTTT. This sequence encodes CASRDRGLEGELFF.